This TCR beta chain was captured by sequencing in a study of cytomegalovirus exposure and HLA in healthy donors. About the study: A prior study identified just under 120 million unique TCR beta sequences from roughly 180 million T cells. Study outcomes and limitations: HLA alleles were associated with some 17,000 TCR beta sequences in a later analysis at 0.05 false discovery rate. Most of the TCR beta V segments (in an earlier analysis) were productive either about 87% or about 30% of the time. The authors excluded some V segments, including TRBV6-2 and TRBV6-3, as indistinguishable.

There are 15 residues in the CDR3. In germline, CDR1 is SEHNR, CDR2 FQNEAQ (reference sequence). Between the trimmed V and J ends, which lost 1 base and 7 bases, there was a span of 14 bases. With regard to this clone: Its antigen is unidentified.

Use of 60 Vbeta and 13 Jbeta primers characterized the PCR. Sequencing was performed with immunoSEQ multiplex PCR; in TCRdb, only in-frame clones are kept and a portion is missing. The sample lists approximately 130,000 clones, approximately 8.6% occurring once. The chain is built from TRBV7-9 and TRBJ2-1, with a weak D call TRBD1 (6 bases). Sequencing was performed on PBMCs. This receptor was obtained from a woman in her forties in good health and CMV-seropositive. CDR3 bases: TGTGCCAGCAGCTTAGAAATGGGGGCAGAGAATGAGCAGTTCTTC. Amino acid sequence: CASSLEMGAENEQFF.